The T cell receptor beta chain described here comes from a study of T cells in Graves' hyperthyroidism and ophthalmopathy. As for this clonotype: A clone one base away is much larger, so this may be a read error.

Using RNA transcripts as the source, TCR beta CDR3 regions were amplified. Carried out on the TCR CDR3, a first-round RT-PCR used the HTBI primer set. TCRdb redid the calling of the multiplex PCR reads with MiXCR, one entry per CDR3 protein. The sample lists 700,000 or so distinct CDR3 sequences; approximately 16% were seen once. CDR3 length equals 18 residues. Germline V gene sequence: CDR1 MNHNS, CDR2 SASEGT. This clonotype originated in a man between 18 and 29 years old with Graves' hyperthyroidism. The material sequenced was blood. The rearrangement joins TRBV6-1 to TRBJ2-7; 14 positions match TRBD2. The J call may be faulty, since TRBJ2-1 better matches the DNA end. As DNA, the CDR3 is TGTGCCAGCAGTGGGACTAGCGGGAGGCACTCGCTCTCCTACGAGCAGTTCTTC. Its translation is CASSGTSGRHSLSYEQFF.